The sequence of this T cell receptor (beta chain) was determined in a study of blood T cells in healthy people across ages. Alongside a J-beta primer mix, a sample-barcoded 5' primer served in a second PCR lasting 7 to 11 cycles. Each cDNA molecule carried a tag from a template-switch adaptor that contained 12 random nucleotides. A single record per CDR3 protein comes from TCRdb applying MiXCR to the 5' RACE reads. The repertoire holds roughly 1,800,000 distinct CDR3 sequences, less than 50% seen once, with approximately 2.1% in the top ten. This clonotype came up once. Its cognate antigen is unknown. Study findings and constraints: Diversity of TCR beta correlated strongly with naive T cell percentage.

V lost 8 bases and J 3 bases, leaving 17 bases between the germline ends. Germline V lookup: CDR1 SEHNR, CDR2 FQNEAQ (reference sequence). The CDR3 covers 15 residues. Sequenced material: blood. The chain recombines TRBV7-9 with TRBJ2-1; TRBD1 might be the D (6 bases). The TCR sequence derives from a woman between 35 and 50 years old in good health. The CDR3 nucleotides are TGTGCCAGCCAACAAAGGGGGACAAACTACAATGAGCAGTTCTTC. Protein product: CASQQRGTNYNEQFF.